The source of this T cell receptor beta chain is a study of beta chain features in type 1 diabetes. Study-wide points: In every one of the four CD4+ subsets, TCRB CDR3s were moderately but significantly shorter in Type 1 diabetes patients.

Comments on this clone: The target antigen is unknown.

The entirety of the isolated RNA underwent reverse transcription, so expressed TCRB transcripts were sequenced. The protocol was immunoSEQ multiplex PCR, while the TCRdb copy is restricted to in-frame clones and leaves out a portion. The data hold approximately 170,000 clones, with approximately 8.4% observed a single time. The sequenced sample consisted of central memory CD4+ T cells from blood. The TCR was taken from a man younger than 35 with type 1 diabetes.

CDR3 nucleotide sequence: TGTGCCAGCAGCTTAAGCACTAGCGGGAGTTCCTACGAGCAGTACTTC. Protein sequence: CASSLSTSGSSYEQYF. The rearrangement links TRBV7-2 to TRBJ2-7; 11 positions agree with TRBD2. Germline V gene data show CDR1 as SGHTA and CDR2 as FQGNSA. This CDR3 is 16 amino acids long. V shed 2 bases, J shed 1 base, and the junction held 4 bases outside the gene matches.